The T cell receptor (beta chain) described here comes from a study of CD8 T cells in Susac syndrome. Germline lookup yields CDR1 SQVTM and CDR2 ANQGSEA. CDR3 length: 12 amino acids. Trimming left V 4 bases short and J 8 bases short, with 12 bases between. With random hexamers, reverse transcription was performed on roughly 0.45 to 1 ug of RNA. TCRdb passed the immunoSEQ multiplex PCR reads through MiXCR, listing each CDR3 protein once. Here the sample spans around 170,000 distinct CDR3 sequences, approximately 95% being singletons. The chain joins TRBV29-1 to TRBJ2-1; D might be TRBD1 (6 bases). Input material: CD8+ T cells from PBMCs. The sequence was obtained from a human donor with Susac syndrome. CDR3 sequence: CSVAIQGYEQFF. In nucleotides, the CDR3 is TGCAGCGTTGCGATACAGGGCTATGAGCAGTTCTTC.